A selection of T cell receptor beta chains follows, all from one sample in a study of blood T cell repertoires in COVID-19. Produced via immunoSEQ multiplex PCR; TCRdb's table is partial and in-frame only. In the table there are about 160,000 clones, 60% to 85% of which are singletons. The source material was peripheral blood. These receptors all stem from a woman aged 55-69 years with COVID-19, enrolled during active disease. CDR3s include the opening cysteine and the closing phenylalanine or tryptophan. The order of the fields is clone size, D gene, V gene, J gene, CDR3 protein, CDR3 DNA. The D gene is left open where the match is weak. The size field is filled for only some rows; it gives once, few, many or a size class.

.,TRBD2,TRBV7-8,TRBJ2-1,CASSIAGGNEQFF,TGTGCCAGCAGTATAGCGGGAGGGAATGAGCAGTTCTTC
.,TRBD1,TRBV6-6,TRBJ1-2,CASSYVQGANGYTF,TGTGCCAGCAGTTACGTACAGGGGGCAAATGGCTACACCTTC
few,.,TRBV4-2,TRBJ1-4,CASSQDLGGNEKLFF,TGTGCCAGCAGCCAAGATTTGGGAGGAAATGAAAAACTGTTTTTT
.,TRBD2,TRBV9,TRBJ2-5,CASSVDSGRQTQYF,TGTGCCAGCAGCGTTGATAGCGGGAGGCAGACCCAGTACTTC
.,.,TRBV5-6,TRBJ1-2,CASSPEVEGTAYGYTF,TGTGCCAGCAGCCCCGAGGTGGAGGGGACCGCTTATGGCTACACCTTC
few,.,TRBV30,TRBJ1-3,CAWGDGGSGNTIYF,TGTGCCTGGGGGGACGGAGGCTCTGGAAACACCATATATTTT
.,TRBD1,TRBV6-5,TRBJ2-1,CASSDRVNEQFF,TGTGCCAGCTCGGACAGGGTCAATGAGCAGTTCTTC
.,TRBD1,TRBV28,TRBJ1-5,CASSPGQGFSNQPQHF,TGTGCCAGCAGTCCGGGACAGGGTTTTAGCAATCAGCCCCAGCATTTT
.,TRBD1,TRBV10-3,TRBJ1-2,CAISGGVGQGRGYTF,TGTGCCATCAGTGGGGGAGTGGGACAGGGACGCGGCTACACCTTC
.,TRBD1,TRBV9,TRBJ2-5,CASSTRQGGQETQYF,TGTGCCAGCAGCACCCGACAGGGGGGTCAAGAGACCCAGTACTTC
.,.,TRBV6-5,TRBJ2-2,CASSYSSLGELFF,TGTGCCAGCAGTTACTCCTCCCTCGGGGAGCTGTTTTTT
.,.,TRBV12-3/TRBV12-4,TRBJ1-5,CATQAGNQPQHF,TGTGCCACCCAGGCTGGCAATCAGCCCCAGCATTTT
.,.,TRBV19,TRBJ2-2,CACTGTTDTGELFF,TGTGCCTGTACAGGCACAACGGACACCGGGGAGCTGTTTTTT
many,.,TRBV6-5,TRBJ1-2,CASSLDSNYGYTF,TGTGCCAGCAGCCTCGACTCTAACTATGGCTACACCTTC
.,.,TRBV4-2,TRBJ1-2,CASSQDGQTNYGYTF,TGTGCCAGCAGCCAAGATGGGCAGACGAACTATGGCTACACCTTC
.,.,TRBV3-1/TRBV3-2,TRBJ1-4,CASSHWTSGANEKLFF,TGTGCCAGCAGCCATTGGACCTCGGGGGCTAATGAAAAACTGTTTTTT
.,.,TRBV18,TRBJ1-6,CASSPSSGGRNSPLHF,TGTGCCAGCTCCCCCTCGTCGGGGGGGCGGAATTCACCCCTCCACTTT